This record looks at one T cell receptor beta chain sequence and its context. The record originates from a study of blood T cell repertoires in COVID-19. The CDR3 is made up of 12 amino acids. V shed 7 bases and J shed 7 bases, with 8 bases lying between them. Only in-frame clones appear in the TCRdb table, and some are missing; sequencing was by immunoSEQ multiplex PCR. The sample consists of approximately 300,000 clones, roughly 85% of them appearing once. The source is a woman aged 30 to 39 who had recovered from COVID-19. The chain links TRBV12-3 or TRBV12-4 to TRBJ1-6; D remains ambiguous. Specimen: PBMCs or T cells enriched from blood (not recorded which). The CDR3 sequence: CASNWWNSPLHF. The CDR3, as DNA: TGTGCCAGCAACTGGTGGAATTCACCCCTCCACTTT.